This passage covers 19 T cell receptor beta chains from one sample sequenced in a study of immune evolution from preneoplasia to lung adenocarcinoma. Profiled with immunoSEQ multiplex PCR; TCRdb holds only in-frame clones, not every one. The sample contains about 5,900 clones, about 80% of which appear only once. The sample consisted of FFPE lung adenocarcinoma in situ tissue. These receptors originate from a donor older than 65 with lung adenocarcinoma.

The gene calls are TRBV19 and TRBJ2-1; D may be TRBD2 (6 bases). The V end lost 6 bases, the J end lost 4 bases, and 19 bases lay between the germline ends. CDR1 is LNHDA and CDR2 is SQIVND in the germline V gene (reference sequence). This CDR3 is 16 amino acids long. The CDR3 DNA reads as TGTGCCAGTAGACATCCTAGGGGCGGGGTGTACAATGAGCAGTTCTTC. Translated: CASRHPRGGVYNEQFF.

The chain carries TRBV5-1 and TRBJ1-2; no clear D. Trimming shortened V by 4 bases and J by 0 bases, and 10 bases separated the two germline ends. From germline, CDR1 is SGHRS and CDR2 YFSETQ. The CDR3 sequence is 14 residues long. The CDR3 is CASSLGPANYGYTF. The CDR3 DNA reads as TGCGCCAGCAGCCTCGGACCAGCTAACTATGGCTACACCTTC.

V gene TRBV11-3 combines with J gene TRBJ1-2, with D hard to call. V dropped 4 bases and J dropped 0 bases, with 15 bases sitting between them. The CDR3 spans 16 residues. Germline CDR1 and CDR2: SGHNT and YENEEA. CDR3 amino acids: CASSSEGRNANYGYTF. The CDR3 nucleotides are TGTGCCAGCAGCTCGGAGGGCAGGAACGCTAACTATGGCTACACCTTC.

The chain combines TRBV29-1 with TRBJ1-1; D is undetermined. The CDR3 totals 11 residues. In germline, CDR1 is SQVTM, CDR2 ANQGSEA. CDR3 coding DNA: TGCAGGGCCAGCTGGAACACTGAAGCTTTCTTT. This codes for CRASWNTEAFF.

The CDR3 bases are TGTGCCAGCAGCATTGCCGGGACCCCCATTCCGGATACGCAGTATTTT. Protein: CASSIAGTPIPDTQYF. This rearrangement joins TRBV11-2 to TRBJ2-3; D is tentatively TRBD1 or TRBD2 (5 bases each). V was shortened by 5 bases and J by 6 bases, with 21 bases between the two germline ends. Germline CDR1 is SGHAT and CDR2 is FQNNGV. The CDR3 sequence is 16 residues long.

V gene TRBV19 combines with J gene TRBJ2-7; the D is unclear. The CDR3 is 14 residues long. The V gene lost 6 bases and the J gene lost 0 bases, with 12 bases spanning the gap. In germline, CDR1 is LNHDA, CDR2 SQIVND (reference sequence). The CDR3 nucleotides are TGTGCCAGTAGCCCTGGGCGGAGCTCCTACGAGCAGTACTTC. Its translation: CASSPGRSSYEQYF. The whole variable domain, filled in from reference TRBV19 and TRBJ2-7, reads DGGITQSPKYLFRKEGQNVTLSCEQNLNHDAMYWYRQDPGQGLRLIYYSQIVNDFQKGDIAEGYSVSREKKESFPLTVTSAQKNPTAFYLCASSPGRSSYEQYFGPGTRLTVT.

This clone was counted once. V gene TRBV19 combines with J gene TRBJ1-1, with TRBD1 as a possible D gene (5 bases). Germline V lookup: CDR1 LNHDA, CDR2 SQIVND (reference sequence). The CDR3 sequence is 14 residues long. Trimming took off 7 bases at V and 0 bases at J, with 12 bases between the two ends. The CDR3 loop is CASTTLRVNTEAFF. The CDR3 bases are TGTGCCAGTACTACCCTCAGGGTGAACACTGAAGCTTTCTTT. Filled out from reference TRBV19 and TRBJ1-1, the complete variable domain reads DGGITQSPKYLFRKEGQNVTLSCEQNLNHDAMYWYRQDPGQGLRLIYYSQIVNDFQKGDIAEGYSVSREKKESFPLTVTSAQKNPTAFYLCASTTLRVNTEAFFGQGTRLTVV.

The V and J genes are TRBV5-1 and TRBJ2-7, with 8 positions matching TRBD2. This CDR3 contains 14 residues. V was clipped by 1 base and J by 2 bases; unmatched bases: 2. Germline assignment: CDR1 SGHRS and CDR2 YFSETQ. The CDR3 here is CASSLTSGTYEQYF. In DNA form, the CDR3 reads TGCGCCAGCAGCTTGACTAGCGGTACCTACGAGCAGTACTTC. The full variable domain, in which reference TRBV5-1 and TRBJ2-7 provide the parts outside the CDR3, is KAGVTQTPRYLIKTRGQQVTLSCSPISGHRSVSWYQQTPGQGLQFLFEYFSETQRNKGNFPGRFSGRQFSNSRSEMNVSTLELGDSALYLCASSLTSGTYEQYFGPGTRLTVT.

V is TRBV18 and J is TRBJ2-7; 8 bases line up with TRBD1. With 1 base clipped from V and 2 bases from J, the junction kept 1 base outside the gene matches. CDR3 length: 14 amino acids. The germline gives CDR1 KGHSH, CDR2 LQKENI. Here the CDR3 DNA reads TGTGCCAGCTCACCACAACAGGGGGCCTACGAGCAGTACTTC. Translated, it gives CASSPQQGAYEQYF.

The chain is built from TRBV27 and TRBJ2-2; possible D gene TRBD2, 5 bases. CDR1 MNHEY and CDR2 SMNVEV come from the germline V gene (reference sequence). The CDR3 length is 16 residues. V was pared by 6 bases and J by 0 bases, with 14 bases between. The CDR3 DNA reads TGTGCCAGCAGCAGCCCCGGTAGCGCGAACACCGGGGAGCTGTTTTTT. Translation gives CASSSPGSANTGELFF.

This clone was picked up one time. J is TRBJ1-4 and V is TRBV6-5; D is uncertain. Trimming cost V 5 bases and J 8 bases, with 15 bases left between them. Germline V gene sequence: CDR1 MNHEY, CDR2 SVGAGI. The CDR3 loop spans 14 amino acids. The CDR3 reads CASSTADGREKLFF. CDR3 bases: TGTGCCAGCAGTACGGCGGACGGGCGAGAAAAACTGTTTTTT.

This clone was seen just once. Relative to the germline gene, one junction end is altered; a read error may explain this. The J gene is TRBJ1-1, the V gene TRBV7-9, with D unclear. Germline V gene sequence: CDR1 SEHNR, CDR2 FQNEAQ (reference sequence). The CDR3 consists of 14 residues. The CDR3 spells CASSDDDGNAEAFF. Written as DNA, the CDR3 is TGTGCCAGCAGCGATGATGACGGGAACGCTGAAGCTTTCTTT.

As concerns this clone: Compared with germline, one end of the junction differs, possibly owing to a read error. This chain connects TRBV9 to TRBJ1-4, with 10 bases matching TRBD1. The length of the CDR3 is 15 residues. CDR1 is SGDLS and CDR2 is YYNGEE in the germline V gene. The CDR3 is CVSSASGTGVEKLFF. CDR3 nucleotide sequence: TGTGTCAGCAGCGCATCCGGGACAGGGGTTGAAAAACTGTTTTTT.

The chain employs TRBV27 and TRBJ1-5; 11 bases map to TRBD1. CDR3 length equals 17 residues. The V gene's germline CDR1 is MNHEY and CDR2 SMNVEV (reference sequence). Trimming took 2 bases from V and 4 from J; bases not matched to a gene: 7. The CDR3 reads CASSLRGGTGGNQPQHF. The DNA for the CDR3 is TGTGCCAGCAGTTTACGGGGGGGGACAGGGGGAAATCAGCCCCAGCATTTT.

This clone was seen just once. This chain links TRBV10-1 with TRBJ1-1, with D perhaps matching TRBD1 (5 bases). This CDR3 spans 13 amino acids. Germline V CDR1 and CDR2: WNHNN, SYGVQD (reference sequence). Trimming removed 6 bases from V and 1 base from J, with 9 bases in between. The CDR3 bases are TGCGCCAGCAGCGCTACAGGGAACACTGAAGCTTTCTTT. Translation gives CASSATGNTEAFF.

The chain has TRBV7-3 and TRBJ1-1; D gene uncertain. The CDR3 consists of 14 residues. Germline V gene data show CDR1 as SGHTA and CDR2 as FQGTGA. V lost 1 base and J 3 bases, leaving 9 bases between the germline ends. The CDR3, as DNA: TGTGCCAGCAGCTTAATTCACGGGGACACTGAAGCTTTCTTT. This codes for CASSLIHGDTEAFF.

The chain recombines TRBV20-1 with TRBJ2-3; the D is unclear. The germline V and J ends were trimmed by 2 bases and 2 bases, with 2 bases remaining between them. Looked up from germline, CDR1 is DFQATT and CDR2 is SNEGSKA (reference sequence). The CDR3 spans 11 residues. The CDR3 reads CSARHTDTQYF. CDR3 in DNA: TGCAGTGCTAGACACACAGATACGCAGTATTTT.

J is TRBJ1-6 and V is TRBV5-8; TRBD1 aligns across 8 bases. This CDR3 contains 16 residues. V dropped 8 bases and J dropped 7; count of bases not matched to a gene: 14. Germline V gives CDR1 SGHTS, CDR2 YDEGEE. CDR3 DNA: TGTGCCAGTAGTTACCCGGCGACAGGGGCAAATTCACCCCTCCACTTT. It yields the protein CASSYPATGANSPLHF.

The gene calls are TRBV4-1 and TRBJ2-3; the match to TRBD2 covers 9 bases. This CDR3 is 17 amino acids long. V was clipped by 4 bases and J by 4 bases; unmatched bases: 12. In germline, CDR1 is MGHRA, CDR2 YSYEKL. CDR3 sequence (DNA): TGCGCCAGCAGCCCACTGGGGGCTAGCGGGGAGGCAGATACGCAGTATTTT. Its translation is CASSPLGASGEADTQYF.